The clone carrying this T cell receptor beta chain has just a few counts. Its specificity is not known. These data belong to a study of cytomegalovirus exposure and HLA in healthy donors. Study observations and caveats: According to a later analysis, most TCR beta chains associated with CMV appeared HLA-restricted. A later analysis revealed that TCR association rates differed between HLA loci, peaking at DRB1 and bottoming out at HLA-C. In a later analysis, around 18,000 TCR beta sequences were associated with HLA alleles at 0.05 false discovery rate. Follow-up analysis later connected one missense variant in DCLRE1C with trimming of TCR beta V- and J-genes.

PCR used 60 Vbeta primers and 13 Jbeta primers. Profiled with immunoSEQ multiplex PCR; TCRdb holds only in-frame clones, not every one. The table includes 100,000 to 150,000 clones, more than 65% detected once. Germline CDR1 reads SEHNR; CDR2 reads FQNEAQ (reference sequence). The CDR3 sequence is 16 residues long. V was pared by 0 bases and J by 7 bases, with 16 bases between. V and J are TRBV7-9 and TRBJ2-1, with a tentative D call TRBD2 (6 bases). The sample comprised PBMCs. The origin of this receptor is a woman aged 60 to 75 in good health and CMV-seropositive. The CDR3 DNA reads as TGTGCCAGCAGCTTAGCGCGCGGCGGGGTGCCGAATGAGCAGTTCTTC. Translated, it gives CASSLARGGVPNEQFF.